This TCR beta chain was observed in a study of blood T cell repertoires in COVID-19. Across the study: COVID-19 samples from acute and convalescent phases originated in the United States, Italy and Spain.

The CDR3 extends over 14 amino acids. The ends lost 5 bases at V and 6 bases at J; junction bases unmatched: 5. The germline CDR1 and CDR2 sequences are LGHDT and YNNKEL (reference sequence). Source study methods: Reference gene primer amplification gave estimated nucleated cell counts. This table comes from immunoSEQ multiplex PCR, and its TCRdb copy is limited to in-frame clones, with some not included. V and J calls and clone size come straight from that table; D and trimming were deduced from the DNA. Of approximately 230,000 clones detected, over 80% appear once; the ten largest clones hold around 2%. Enrollees, about 18 to 95 years old, lived in 24 US areas.

Sequencing used PBMCs or T cells enriched from blood (not recorded which). The chain employs TRBV3-1 (or the pseudogene TRBV3-2) and TRBJ2-2, with TRBD2 matching over 8 bases. This TCR was sampled from a woman aged 18 to 35 who had recovered from COVID-19. The CDR3 loop reads CASSNGLAPGELFF. Here the CDR3 DNA reads TGTGCCAGCAGCAATGGACTAGCCCCCGGGGAGCTGTTTTTT.